The rows below give T cell receptor gamma chains drawn from one sample of a study of intestinal T cells in coeliac disease. TCRdb redid the clone calls on the multiplex PCR reads with CATT. The sample lists roughly 1,000 gamma-chain clones, roughly 58% occurring once. Sequenced material: a duodenal biopsy. The receptors stem from a human donor with celiac disease. Both conserved end residues are part of each CDR3.

TRGJ1/TRGJ2	TRGV3	15	CAHLGPSPNYYKKLF
TRGJ1/TRGJ2	TRGV4	16	CANLDGTRPNYYKKLF
TRGJ1/TRGJ2	TRGV10	13	CAAWDQGYYKKLF
TRGJ1/TRGJ2	TRGV8	13	CATWGLGYYKKLF
TRGJ1/TRGJ2	TRGV2	15	CATWDRVPFYYKKLF
TRGJ1/TRGJ2	TRGV9	15	CALWEVSDNYYKKLF
TRGJ1/TRGJ2	TRGV9	16	CALWECLAVNYYKKLF
TRGJ1/TRGJ2	TRGV3	12	CATWTSRYKKLF
TRGJ1/TRGJ2	TRGV11	14	CACWICAGAHKKLF
TRGJP1	TRGV11	18	CACWISTMWDTTGWFKIF
TRGJP2	TRGV3	17	CATWDRRSYSSDWIKTF
TRGJ1/TRGJ2	TRGV2	16	CATWGRGGGNYYKKLF
TRGJP2	TRGV2	13	CATWDGPVGSKTF